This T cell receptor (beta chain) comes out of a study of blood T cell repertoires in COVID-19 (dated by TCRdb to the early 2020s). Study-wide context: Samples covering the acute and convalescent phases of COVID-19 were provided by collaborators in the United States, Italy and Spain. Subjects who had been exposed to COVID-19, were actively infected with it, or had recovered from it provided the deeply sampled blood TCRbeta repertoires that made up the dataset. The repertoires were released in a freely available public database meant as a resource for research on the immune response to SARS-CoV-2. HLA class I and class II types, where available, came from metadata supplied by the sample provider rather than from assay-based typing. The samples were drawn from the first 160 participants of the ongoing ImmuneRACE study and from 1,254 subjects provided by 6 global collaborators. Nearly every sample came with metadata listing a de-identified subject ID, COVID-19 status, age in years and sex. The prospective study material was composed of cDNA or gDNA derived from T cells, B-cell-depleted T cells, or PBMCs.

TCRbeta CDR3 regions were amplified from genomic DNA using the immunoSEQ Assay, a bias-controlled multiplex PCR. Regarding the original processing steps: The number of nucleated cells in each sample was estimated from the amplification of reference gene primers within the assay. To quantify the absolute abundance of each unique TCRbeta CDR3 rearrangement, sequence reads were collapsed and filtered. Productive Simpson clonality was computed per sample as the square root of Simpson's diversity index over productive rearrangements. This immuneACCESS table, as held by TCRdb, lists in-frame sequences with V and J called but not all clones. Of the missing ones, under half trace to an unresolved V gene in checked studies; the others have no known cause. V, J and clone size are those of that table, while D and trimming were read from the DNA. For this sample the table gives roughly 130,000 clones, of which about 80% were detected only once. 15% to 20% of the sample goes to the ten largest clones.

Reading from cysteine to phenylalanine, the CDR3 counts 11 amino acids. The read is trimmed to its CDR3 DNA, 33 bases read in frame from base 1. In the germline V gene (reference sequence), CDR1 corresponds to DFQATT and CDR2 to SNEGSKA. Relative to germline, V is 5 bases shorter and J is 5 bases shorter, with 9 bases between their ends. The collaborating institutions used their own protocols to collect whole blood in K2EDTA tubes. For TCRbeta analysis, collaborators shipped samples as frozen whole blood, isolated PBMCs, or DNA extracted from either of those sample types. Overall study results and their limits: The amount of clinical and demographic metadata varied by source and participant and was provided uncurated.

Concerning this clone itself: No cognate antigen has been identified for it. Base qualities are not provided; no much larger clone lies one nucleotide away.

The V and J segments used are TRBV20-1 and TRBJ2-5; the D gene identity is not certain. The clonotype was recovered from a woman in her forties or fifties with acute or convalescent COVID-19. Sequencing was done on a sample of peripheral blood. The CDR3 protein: CSASLRETQYF. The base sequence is TGCAGTGCTTCCCTTCGGGAGACCCAGTACTTC.